This is a list of T cell receptor beta chains from one sample in a study of T cells after yellow fever vaccination. MiXCR was run by TCRdb on the 5' RACE reads, yielding one entry per CDR3 protein. The sample contains 620,000 or so distinct CDR3 sequences, about 12% of which appear only once. Specimen: PBMCs, collected on the day of the yellow fever booster vaccination. The receptors come from a man aged 25-45 years who received the YFV17D yellow fever vaccine. The CDR3 runs from the conserved cysteine through the conserved F or W. The D gene is left open where the match is weak. A clone size is listed for some rows: how often the clone was seen (once, few, many), or a class if it is expanded.

size	V	J	D	CDR3	DNA
NA	TRBV20-1	TRBJ2-1	NA	CSAPSWAAVGNNEQFF	TGCAGTGCCCCAAGTTGGGCCGCCGTTGGGAACAATGAGCAGTTCTTC
many	TRBV7-2	TRBJ2-7	NA	CASSQGTANEQYF	TGTGCCAGCAGCCAGGGGACGGCCAACGAGCAGTACTTC
many	TRBV24-1	TRBJ2-2	NA	CATSGGTGELFF	TGTGCCACCAGTGGCGGCACCGGGGAGCTGTTTTTT
few	TRBV20-1	TRBJ2-7	TRBD2	CSGGLAGHFYEQYF	TGCAGTGGCGGACTAGCGGGACACTTCTACGAGCAGTACTTC
NA	TRBV20-1	TRBJ2-5	TRBD2	CSARLAGRRGTQYF	TGCAGTGCTAGACTAGCGGGGCGGCGGGGGACCCAGTACTTC
few	TRBV7-9	TRBJ2-1	TRBD2	CASSSEWGLAGLNEQFF	TGTGCCAGCAGTTCCGAGTGGGGACTAGCGGGGCTAAATGAGCAGTTCTTC
few	TRBV20-1	TRBJ2-2	TRBD2	CSALAGGANTGELFF	TGCAGTGCCTTAGCGGGAGGGGCGAACACCGGGGAGCTGTTTTTT
NA	TRBV9	TRBJ2-5	NA	CASSAYGGAETQYF	TGTGCCAGCAGCGCCTACGGGGGCGCGGAGACCCAGTACTTC
few	TRBV5-1	TRBJ2-3	TRBD1	CASSDTTTGMNTQYF	TGCGCCAGCAGCGACACGACGACAGGGATGAATACGCAGTATTTT
few	TRBV20-1	TRBJ2-2	TRBD2	CSAPLAGRNTGELFF	TGCAGTGCTCCACTAGCGGGACGGAACACCGGGGAGCTGTTTTTT
few	TRBV5-1	TRBJ2-3	NA	CASSFAEDTQYF	TGCGCCAGCAGCTTCGCAGAGGATACGCAGTATTTT
NA	TRBV9	TRBJ2-7	TRBD2	CASSVASILAGGYEQYF	TGTGCCAGCAGCGTAGCTTCGATTTTAGCGGGAGGGTACGAGCAGTACTTC
few	TRBV6-5	TRBJ2-7	TRBD1	CASSFGSGGYEQYF	TGTGCCAGCAGTTTCGGTTCAGGGGGCTACGAGCAGTACTTC
few	TRBV9	TRBJ2-5	NA	CASATTGGDETQYF	TGTGCCAGCGCCACCACAGGGGGGGACGAGACCCAGTACTTC
few	TRBV30	TRBJ1-1	NA	CAFGRGRGTEAFF	TGTGCCTTCGGACGGGGAAGAGGGACTGAAGCTTTCTTT
few	TRBV7-8	TRBJ1-6	NA	CASKFRSLPYNSPLHF	TGTGCCAGCAAATTCAGAAGTCTGCCTTATAATTCACCCCTCCACTTT
many	TRBV20-1	TRBJ2-7	NA	CSASGSTYEQYF	TGCAGTGCTTCCGGGAGCACCTACGAGCAGTACTTC
few	TRBV6-5	TRBJ2-7	NA	CASSYSIGYEQYF	TGTGCCAGCAGTTACTCGATAGGTTACGAGCAGTACTTC
NA	TRBV28	TRBJ2-5	NA	CASSPTPGGRSQETQYF	TGTGCCAGCAGTCCGACCCCCGGGGGGCGAAGCCAAGAGACCCAGTACTTC
NA	TRBV20-1	TRBJ2-3	TRBD2	CSARRLAGSDTQYF	TGCAGTGCTAGGCGGCTAGCGGGATCAGATACGCAGTATTTT
few	TRBV6-1	TRBJ2-1	NA	CASMLTYFVFF	TGTGCCAGCATGCTGACATATTTTGTGTTCTTC
NA	TRBV23-1	TRBJ2-3	NA	CASSPEVLDDTQYF	TGCGCCAGCAGTCCCGAGGTCCTCGATGATACGCAGTATTTT
few	TRBV4-1	TRBJ2-5	TRBD2	CASSQPGLAEETQYF	TGCGCCAGCAGTCAGCCGGGACTAGCGGAAGAGACCCAGTACTTC
NA	TRBV11-2	TRBJ2-7	TRBD2	CAISFSPSRLAGERSYEQYF	TGTGCCATCAGCTTCTCCCCCTCCAGGTTAGCGGGAGAGCGCTCCTACGAGCAGTACTTC
few	TRBV4-2	TRBJ1-3	NA	CASSQDEGLSGNTIYF	TGTGCCAGCAGCCAAGATGAAGGTCTCTCTGGAAACACCATATATTTT
many	TRBV7-2	TRBJ2-7	NA	CASGQEYEQYF	TGTGCCAGCGGCCAAGAATACGAGCAGTACTTC
few	TRBV11-2	TRBJ2-3	NA	CASSLGLRTDTQYF	TGTGCCAGCAGCTTGGGCCTCCGCACAGATACGCAGTATTTT
few	TRBV29-1	TRBJ1-1	NA	CSVESGRMNTEAFF	TGCAGCGTTGAGTCGGGACGGATGAACACTGAAGCTTTCTTT
NA	TRBV4-3	TRBJ2-2	NA	CASSQKQFRTGELFF	TGCGCCAGCAGCCAAAAACAGTTCCGCACCGGGGAGCTGTTTTTT
NA	TRBV6-2/TRBV6-3	TRBJ2-1	NA	CASSNKRDEQFF	TGTGCCAGCAGTAACAAGCGCGATGAGCAGTTCTTC
few	TRBV5-1	TRBJ2-5	NA	CASSLNPGSSAETQYF	TGCGCCAGCAGCTTGAATCCGGGTTCTTCGGCCGAGACCCAGTACTTC
few	TRBV3-1	TRBJ1-3	NA	CASSPTGNGNTIYF	TGTGCCAGCAGCCCAACAGGGAATGGAAACACCATATATTTT
NA	TRBV6-1	TRBJ2-6	NA	CASRPLTSGANVLTF	TGTGCCAGCAGGCCACTGACCTCTGGGGCCAACGTCCTGACTTTC
many	TRBV19	TRBJ2-3	NA	CASSWVTRADTQYF	TGTGCCAGTAGTTGGGTGACTAGAGCAGATACGCAGTATTTT
many	TRBV12-3/TRBV12-4	TRBJ2-3	NA	CASAQFGRGTDTQYF	TGTGCCAGCGCCCAATTCGGACGAGGAACAGATACGCAGTATTTT
many	TRBV7-2	TRBJ2-5	NA	CASSYSEKTQYF	TGTGCCAGCAGCTACTCGGAAAAGACCCAGTACTTC
NA	TRBV24-1	TRBJ1-1	NA	CATSDPREVGAFF	TGTGCCACCAGTGACCCCCGTGAGGTCGGCGCTTTCTTT